This T cell receptor beta chain was profiled in a study of cytomegalovirus exposure and HLA in healthy donors. Study in general: Some 80 million unique TCRs from HLA-typed donors were held in an early data release.

In the PCR, 60 Vbeta and 13 Jbeta primers were used. Only in-frame clones appear in the TCRdb table, and some are missing; sequencing was by immunoSEQ multiplex PCR. The profile covers 150,000 to 200,000 clones, with 80% appearing a single time and 9.7% taken by the ten largest. Study-level points and caveats: A missense DCLRE1C variant was associated with V- and J-gene trimming of TCR beta chains in a later analysis, and an independent cohort replicated the association.

Per germline, CDR1 SGDLS and CDR2 YYNGEE. The junction had 11 bases not matched to a gene; V was cut back by 3 bases and J by 4 bases. The CDR3 has 16 residues. Remarks on this clone: Its antigen is currently unknown.

This chain uses TRBV9 with TRBJ2-7; 9 bases line up with TRBD1. The receptor was derived from a man aged 18-30 years in good health and CMV-seropositive. The specimen was PBMCs. CDR3 coding DNA: TGTGCCAGCAGCGCGTACTCCGGGACAGGGCCGTACGAGCAGTACTTC. Its protein is CASSAYSGTGPYEQYF.